The 23 T cell receptor beta chains in this list originate from one sample, sequenced in a study of CXCR3-negative and CXCR3-positive naive CD8 T cells. Findings of the study overall: Hydrophobicity was higher for TRB CDR3s found in CXCR3-positive naive cells than in CXCR3-negative naive cells.

Which antigens these TCRs recognize remains unknown. The libraries of TRB cDNA were prepared using 5' RACE with UMI labels. Each CDR3 protein gets one entry in TCRdb, which reprocessed the 5' RACE reads and gives no DNA. This table holds 50,000 to 70,000 distinct CDR3 sequences. What was sequenced was naive CXCR3+ CD8+ T cells from blood. The subset here: CD45RO-CCR7+CD27+CD95- naive CD8+ T cells expressing CXCR3 (TNR3+). The receptors were sampled from a human donor in good health. Some clones in this sample may be carry-over from other donors' samples.

This rearrangement joins TRBV12-3 or TRBV12-4 to TRBJ2-5. The CDR3 contains 14 residues. The CDR3 region is CASSLWAVQETQYF.

V gene TRBV11-3 combines with J gene TRBJ2-5; the D call of TRBD1 rests on TCRdb alone, since no DNA is present to check it. CDR3 size: 15 residues. CDR1 SGHNT and CDR2 YENEEA come from the germline V gene. The CDR3 region is CASSLEGGIQETQYF.

The chain uses TRBV2 and TRBJ2-7; TCRdb selects TRBD1, and the lack of DNA leaves this call unchecked. The CDR3 loop spans 15 amino acids. Looked up from germline, CDR1 is SNHLY and CDR2 is FYNNEI. CDR3 loop: CASSERGVRSYEQYF.

This chain uses TRBV5-1 with TRBJ1-1. Germline CDR1 SGHRS, CDR2 YFSETQ. The CDR3 loop spans 15 amino acids. CDR3: CASSLVGNTNTEAFF.

The CDR3 reads CSVEGDSGNTIYF. The chain joins TRBV29-1 to TRBJ1-3. The germline gives CDR1 SQVTM, CDR2 ANQGSEA. CDR3 length: 13 residues.

This chain connects TRBV7-3 to TRBJ2-7; TCRdb calls TRBD1, which cannot be checked without DNA. The CDR3 sequence is 15 residues long. The germline CDR1 and CDR2 sequences are SGHTA and FQGTGA. The CDR3 loop reads CASSSLPGQEYEQYF.

The genes are TRBV7-9 and TRBJ2-3; no DNA is available, so the TRBD2 call from TCRdb remains unchecked. There are 16 residues in the CDR3. Per germline, CDR1 SEHNR and CDR2 FQNEAQ (reference sequence). The CDR3 here is CASSLSFSGGADTQYF.

The rearrangement uses TRBV6-2 or TRBV6-3 and TRBJ2-1. The CDR3 has 16 amino acids. Germline V gene lookup returns CDR1 MNHEY and CDR2 SVGEGT. CDR3 protein: CASSNGDGTSYNEQFF.

This chain joins TRBV10-3 and TRBJ2-3; TCRdb's assignment of TRBD1 cannot be checked, as there is no DNA. Germline lookup yields CDR1 ENHRY and CDR2 SYGVKD. The length of the CDR3 is 13 residues. CDR3 residues: CAISEAGADTQYF.

The chain combines TRBV11-3 with TRBJ2-1; TCRdb calls TRBD1, which cannot be checked without DNA. This CDR3 comprises 15 residues. Germline values: CDR1 SGHNT, CDR2 YENEEA. The CDR3 here is CASSLISAPGDEQFF.

The chain is built from TRBV29-1 and TRBJ1-2. CDR3 size: 11 residues. Germline CDR1 is SQVTM and CDR2 is ANQGSEA. The CDR3: CSVESLYGYTF.

The CDR3 loop is CSVGQATEAFF. The V and J genes are TRBV29-1 and TRBJ1-1. Germline lookup yields CDR1 SQVTM and CDR2 ANQGSEA. This CDR3 spans 11 amino acids.

The CDR3 sequence: CSATWTSGLNSYEQYF. The gene calls are TRBV20-1 and TRBJ2-7; no DNA is available, so the TRBD2 call from TCRdb remains unchecked. There are 16 residues in the CDR3. Germline loops: CDR1 DFQATT, CDR2 SNEGSKA (reference sequence).

The chain couples TRBV28 to TRBJ2-3; there is no DNA to check the TCRdb D call of TRBD1. CDR3 length equals 11 residues. Germline CDR1 reads MDHEN; CDR2 reads SYDVKM. CDR3 region: CASSPGDTQYF.

The chain has TRBV27 and TRBJ2-1. Germline-derived CDR1 and CDR2 are MNHEY and SMNVEV (reference sequence). There are 11 residues in the CDR3. This CDR3 reads CASKGGNEQFF.

The J gene is TRBJ2-1, the V gene TRBV29-1. This CDR3 contains 12 residues. Germline assignment: CDR1 SQVTM and CDR2 ANQGSEA. CDR3 in amino acids: CSESGDYNEQFF.

V gene TRBV12-3 or TRBV12-4 combines with J gene TRBJ1-1. CDR3 size: 12 residues. The CDR3 here is CASSPTNTEASF.

The chain couples TRBV3-1 to TRBJ2-2. Germline CDR1 is LGHDT and CDR2 is YNNKEL (reference sequence). The CDR3 contains 14 residues. The CDR3 loop is CASGRPGNPGELFF.

The chain is built from TRBV29-1 and TRBJ2-7. The CDR3 is 12 residues long. Germline V gene lookup returns CDR1 SQVTM and CDR2 ANQGSEA. The CDR3 sequence: CSVEVGTYEQYF.

The CDR3 protein is CASSPGGSEQYF. This chain connects TRBV5-6 to TRBJ2-7; the D call of TRBD1 rests on TCRdb alone, since no DNA is present to check it. The CDR3 is made up of 12 amino acids. Germline CDR1 reads SGHDT; CDR2 reads YYEEEE.

The chain uses TRBV7-2 and TRBJ2-7; TCRdb's D gene call, TRBD2, goes unchecked for lack of DNA. Germline CDR1 SGHTA, CDR2 FQGNSA. This CDR3 spans 15 amino acids. The CDR3 is CASTPTSGGANEQYF.

The gene calls are TRBV12-3 or TRBV12-4 and TRBJ2-1; TCRdb calls TRBD2, which cannot be checked without DNA. The length of the CDR3 is 15 residues. CDR3 sequence reads: CASSVPGLHNNEQFF.

This chain links TRBV20-1 with TRBJ2-7; TCRdb reports TRBD1, a call that lacks DNA to check it against. This CDR3 is 14 amino acids long. Germline V lookup: CDR1 DFQATT, CDR2 SNEGSKA (reference sequence). The CDR3 spells CSASNPGQKRGQYF.